Listed below are T cell receptor beta chains from one sample, sequenced in a study of cytomegalovirus exposure and HLA in healthy donors. The table came from immunoSEQ multiplex PCR; TCRdb's copy has only in-frame clones and leaves some out. The table lists some 150,000 clones, over 75% of them singletons, with around 6.2% in the top ten. The sequenced sample consisted of PBMCs. These receptors all come from a man aged 25-45 years in good health and CMV-seropositive. Both conserved end residues are part of each CDR3.

TRBV29-1 CSVVGIPPQPLEQYF
TRBV5-3 CARSLNPAGVAELLF
TRBV5-6 CASSQYNEQFF
TRBV10-1 CASSESSGGTGELFF
TRBV18 CASSPPRGRDLAYNEQFF
TRBV6-5 CASSPDGAYEQYF
TRBV6-6 CASSPWTGDGNQPQHF
TRBV27 CASSTGYEQYF
TRBV10-2 CATNLGRDTGELFF
TRBV6-1 CASSEGGGYGYTF
TRBV5-1 CASSLGLSYNEQFF
TRBV6-5 CASSYSTGIQETQYF